The 9 T cell receptor beta chains below come from one sample, sequenced in a study of Tregs in tolerant kidney transplant recipients. Using immunoSEQ multiplex PCR, the repertoire was profiled, and TCRdb retains in-frame clones only, with some absent. The sample holds about 2,800 clones, roughly 40% seen once. Antigens of these TCRs are unknown. The specimen was Tregs from blood grown in culture. These receptors were taken from a human donor in good health.

This chain uses TRBV5-1 with TRBJ2-1, with a weak D call TRBD1 (5 bases). Germline CDR1 and CDR2: SGHRS and YFSETQ. Trimming left V 1 base short and J 0 bases short, with 17 bases between. The CDR3 spans 18 residues. The CDR3 sequence is CASSLITQGISSYNEQFF. In nucleotides, the CDR3 is TGCGCCAGCAGCTTGATAACCCAGGGCATAAGCTCCTACAATGAGCAGTTCTTC. The full variable domain, in which reference TRBV5-1 and TRBJ2-1 provide the parts outside the CDR3, is KAGVTQTPRYLIKTRGQQVTLSCSPISGHRSVSWYQQTPGQGLQFLFEYFSETQRNKGNFPGRFSGRQFSNSRSEMNVSTLELGDSALYLCASSLITQGISSYNEQFFGPGTRLTVL.

The genes are TRBV6-5 and TRBJ2-7; D is undetermined. CDR1 MNHEY and CDR2 SVGAGI come from the germline V gene. CDR3 length equals 15 residues. Between the trimmed V and J ends, which lost 4 bases and 7 bases, there was a span of 20 bases. CDR3 amino acids: CASSLLDGFLREQYF. CDR3 coding DNA: TGTGCCAGCAGTTTGCTCGACGGGTTCCTACGGGAGCAGTACTTC.

In this sample, this clone turned up a few times. DNA of the CDR3: TGTGCCAGCAGATTGACTGGGACGGGGGAGCAGTACTTC. This gives the protein CASRLTGTGEQYF. The rearrangement links TRBV6-5 to TRBJ2-7, with D possibly called TRBD1 or TRBD2 (5 bases each). The CDR3 is made up of 13 amino acids. The germline gives CDR1 MNHEY, CDR2 SVGAGI. V was cut by 6 bases and J by 7 bases, with 16 bases left in between.

This chain links TRBV30 with TRBJ2-5, with 10 bases fitting TRBD2. V lost 2 bases and J lost 6; bases outside the gene matches: 9. There are 15 residues in the CDR3. The germline CDR1 and CDR2 sequences are GTSNPN and SVGIG (reference sequence). The chain's CDR3 is CAWSKRGGLLQTQYF. Here the CDR3 DNA reads TGTGCCTGGAGTAAGCGGGGGGGCCTTTTGCAGACCCAGTACTTC.

The chain recombines TRBV29-1 with TRBJ2-3, with 9 bases matching TRBD2. The germline CDR1 and CDR2 sequences are SQVTM and ANQGSEA. The CDR3 consists of 15 residues. The trim removed 4 bases at V and 5 bases at J, leaving 10 bases unmatched. The CDR3 protein is CSVVAGGPHIDTQYF. The DNA for the CDR3 is TGCAGCGTTGTGGCGGGAGGGCCACACATAGATACGCAGTATTTT.

By share, this clone ranks as medium-sized. J is TRBJ1-3 and V is TRBV29-1; D gene ambiguous. Germline CDR1 and CDR2: SQVTM and ANQGSEA. The CDR3 totals 12 residues. V shed 6 bases and J shed 1 base, with 7 bases lying between them. CDR3 protein: CSVSGSGNTIYF. The DNA of the CDR3 is TGCAGCGTCTCGGGGTCTGGAAACACCATATATTTT.

The genes are TRBV19 and TRBJ2-6; TRBD1 or TRBD2 may be the D gene (5 bases each). The CDR3 covers 17 residues. V was trimmed by 4 bases and J by 0 bases, leaving 13 bases between them. The germline gives CDR1 LNHDA, CDR2 SQIVND (reference sequence). The CDR3 region is CASSTGDVGSGANVLTF. The CDR3 DNA is TGTGCCAGTAGTACCGGGGACGTAGGCTCTGGGGCCAACGTCCTGACTTTC.

About this clone: This likely traces to a read error, being one base from a far larger clone. Other nucleotide sequences in the sample specify the same CDR3. The chain links TRBV5-1 to TRBJ1-1; D gene uncertain. Trimming pared 1 base from V and 11 bases from J, leaving 12 bases between. The CDR3 spans 12 residues. Looked up from germline, CDR1 is SGHRS and CDR2 is YFSETQ. Here the CDR3 reads CASSLIDTRAFF. The CDR3 region has the DNA TGCGCCAGCAGCTTGATAGATACCCGGGCTTTCTTT.

The rearrangement links TRBV28 to TRBJ2-1, with TRBD1 identical over 10 bases. V lost 3 bases, J lost 7 bases, and 6 bases stayed unmatched. There are 15 residues in the CDR3. The V gene's germline CDR1 is MDHEN and CDR2 SYDVKM. CDR3 in amino acids: CASSFLTGGSNEQFF. CDR3 sequence (DNA): TGTGCCAGCAGTTTCTTGACAGGGGGCTCAAATGAGCAGTTCTTC.